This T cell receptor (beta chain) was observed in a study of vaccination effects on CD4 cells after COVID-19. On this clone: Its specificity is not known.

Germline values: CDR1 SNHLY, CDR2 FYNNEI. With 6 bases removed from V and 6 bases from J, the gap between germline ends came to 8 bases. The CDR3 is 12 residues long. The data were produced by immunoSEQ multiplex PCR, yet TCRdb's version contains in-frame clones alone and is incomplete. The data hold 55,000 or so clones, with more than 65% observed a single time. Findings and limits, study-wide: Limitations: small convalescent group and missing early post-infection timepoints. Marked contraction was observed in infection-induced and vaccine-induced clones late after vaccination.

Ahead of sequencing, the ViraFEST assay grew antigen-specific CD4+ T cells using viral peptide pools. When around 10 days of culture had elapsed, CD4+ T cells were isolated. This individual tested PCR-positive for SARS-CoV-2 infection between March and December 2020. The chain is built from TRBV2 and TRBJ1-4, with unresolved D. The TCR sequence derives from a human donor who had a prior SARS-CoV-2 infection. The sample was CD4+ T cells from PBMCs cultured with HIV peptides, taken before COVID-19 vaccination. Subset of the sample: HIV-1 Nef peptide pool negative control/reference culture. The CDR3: CASSGEDEKLFF. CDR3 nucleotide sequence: TGTGCCAGCAGCGGGGAGGATGAAAAACTGTTTTTT. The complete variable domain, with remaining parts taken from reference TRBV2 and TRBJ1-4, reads EPEVTQTPSHQVTQMGQEVILRCVPISNHLYFYWYRQILGQKVEFLVSFYNNEISEKSEIFDDQFSVERPDGSNFTLKIRSTKLEDSAMYFCASSGEDEKLFFGSGTQLSVL.